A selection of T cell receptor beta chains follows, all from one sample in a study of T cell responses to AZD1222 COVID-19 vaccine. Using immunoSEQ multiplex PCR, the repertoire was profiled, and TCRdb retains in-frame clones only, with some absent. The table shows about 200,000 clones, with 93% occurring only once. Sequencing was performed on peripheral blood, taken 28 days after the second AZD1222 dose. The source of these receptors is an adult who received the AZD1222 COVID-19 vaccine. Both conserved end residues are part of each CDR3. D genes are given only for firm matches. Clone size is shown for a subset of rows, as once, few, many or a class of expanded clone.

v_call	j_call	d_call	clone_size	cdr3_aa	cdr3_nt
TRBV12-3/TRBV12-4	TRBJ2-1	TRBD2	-	CASSSSGNEQFF	TGTGCCAGCAGTTCTAGCGGCAATGAGCAGTTCTTC
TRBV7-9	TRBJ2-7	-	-	CASSTHAMSSYEQYF	TGTGCCAGCAGCACCCACGCAATGAGCTCCTACGAGCAGTACTTC
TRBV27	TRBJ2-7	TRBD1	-	CASSLGSAGGYEQYF	TGTGCCAGCAGTCTAGGGTCAGCAGGGGGCTACGAGCAGTACTTC
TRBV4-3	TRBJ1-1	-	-	CASSQDAVGTEAFF	TGCGCCAGCAGCCAAGATGCCGTTGGCACTGAAGCTTTCTTT
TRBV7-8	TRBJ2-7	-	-	CASSLRAEQYF	TGTGCCAGCAGCTTAAGGGCCGAGCAGTACTTC
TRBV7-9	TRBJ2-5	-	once	CASSLATRSQETQYF	TGTGCCAGCAGCTTAGCGACCAGATCTCAAGAGACCCAGTACTTC
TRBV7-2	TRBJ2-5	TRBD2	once	CASIPVRGGETQYF	TGTGCCAGCATCCCGGTCCGGGGGGGGGAGACCCAGTACTTC
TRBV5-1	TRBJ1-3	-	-	CASSPRTESYGNTIYF	TGCGCCAGCAGCCCACGGACGGAGTCTTATGGAAACACCATATATTTT
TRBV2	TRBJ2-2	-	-	CASSDFRGDTGELFF	TGTGCCAGCAGTGACTTCAGGGGGGACACCGGGGAGCTGTTTTTT
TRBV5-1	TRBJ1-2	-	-	CASSAPGPQSGYTF	TGCGCCAGCAGCGCCCCGGGGCCTCAGAGCGGCTACACCTTC
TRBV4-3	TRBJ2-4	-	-	CASSQGGSADIQYF	TGCGCCAGCAGCCAAGGGGGATCAGCCGACATTCAGTACTTC
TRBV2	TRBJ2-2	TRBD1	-	CASRGTGGIGELFF	TGTGCCAGCAGGGGGACAGGGGGCATCGGGGAGCTGTTTTTT
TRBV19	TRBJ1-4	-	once	CASSIDLDEKLFF	TGTGCCAGTAGTATAGATCTGGATGAAAAACTGTTTTTT
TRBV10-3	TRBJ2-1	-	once	CAISPPRGYNEQFF	TGTGCCATCAGCCCCCCACGAGGATACAATGAGCAGTTCTTC
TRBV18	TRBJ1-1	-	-	CASSPTIEGRTEAFF	TGTGCCAGCTCACCAACCATAGAGGGTAGGACTGAAGCTTTCTTT